Each of the 30 T cell receptor beta chains below was sequenced from the same sample in a study of glioma-infiltrating T cells after dendritic cell vaccination. TCRdb's copy holds only in-frame clones and misses some; the assay was immunoSEQ multiplex PCR. Of roughly 51,000 clones in the sample, roughly 85% were seen once. This specimen was blood, taken before dendritic cell vaccination. The receptors originated from a human donor with glioblastoma.

This clone was seen just once. This chain joins TRBV5-1 and TRBJ2-1; 7 bases fit TRBD1. CDR3 size: 16 residues. Unmatched junction bases numbered 7, after V lost 4 bases and J lost 0 bases. The V gene's germline CDR1 is SGHRS and CDR2 YFSETQ. CDR3 in DNA: TGCGCCAGCAGCCTAGGGACAGCTAGCTCCTACAATGAGCAGTTCTTC. It encodes CASSLGTASSYNEQFF.

The chain employs TRBV4-3 and TRBJ1-6; D is unclear. Germline CDR1 is LGHNA and CDR2 is YSLEER. The CDR3 sequence is 15 residues long. V was clipped by 0 bases and J by 7 bases, with 10 bases between them. The CDR3 sequence is CASSQDWQWNSPLHF. Here the CDR3 DNA reads TGCGCCAGCAGCCAAGACTGGCAGTGGAATTCACCCCTCCACTTT.

The CDR3 DNA sequence: TGTGCCAGTAGTATCCCCGGGACAGGGGGAAATCAGCCCCAGCATTTT. This gives the protein CASSIPGTGGNQPQHF. The chain combines TRBV19 with TRBJ1-5; 11 bases are shared with TRBD1. Germline-derived CDR1 and CDR2 are LNHDA and SQIVND (reference sequence). Trimming took 3 bases from V and 4 from J; bases not matched to a gene: 5. This CDR3 region has 16 residues. The variable domain in full, with the rest retrieved from reference TRBV19 and TRBJ1-5, is DGGITQSPKYLFRKEGQNVTLSCEQNLNHDAMYWYRQDPGQGLRLIYYSQIVNDFQKGDIAEGYSVSREKKESFPLTVTSAQKNPTAFYLCASSIPGTGGNQPQHFGDGTRLSIL.

The chain is built from TRBV30 and TRBJ1-5; D might be TRBD1 (5 bases). The V gene's germline CDR1 is GTSNPN and CDR2 SVGIG (reference sequence). This CDR3 has 14 residues. V shed 0 bases and J shed 2 bases, with 8 bases lying between them. This chain's CDR3 is CAWSVLQGNQPQHF. DNA for the CDR3: TGTGCCTGGAGTGTACTACAGGGCAATCAGCCCCAGCATTTT. Combining the CDR3 with reference TRBV30 and TRBJ1-5 gives the whole variable domain SQTIHQWPATLVQPVGSPLSLECTVEGTSNPNLYWYRQAAGRGLQLLFYSVGIGQISSEVPQNLSASRPQDRQFILSSKKLLLSDSGFYLCAWSVLQGNQPQHFGDGTRLSIL.

The sample holds a few counts of this clone. In DNA, the CDR3 is TGTGCCAGCAGCCCAAATTTCGGAGTTGGCTACACCTTC. Its translation is CASSPNFGVGYTF. The chain employs TRBV27 and TRBJ1-2; D call uncertain. Deletions cut 6 bases from V and 7 bases from J, with 15 bases between. Germline CDR1 is MNHEY and CDR2 is SMNVEV (reference sequence). The CDR3 is 13 residues long.

The chain combines TRBV7-2 with TRBJ1-3; D unclear. The V and J ends lost 4 bases and 2 bases respectively, with 12 bases between them. The CDR3 extends over 15 amino acids. The germline V gene encodes CDR1 SGHTA and CDR2 FQGNSA. CDR3 amino acids: CASSSNPGAGNTIYF. The DNA for the CDR3 is TGTGCCAGCAGCTCAAACCCCGGGGCTGGAAACACCATATATTTT.

The chain joins TRBV5-1 to TRBJ2-2; no clear D gene. Trimming removed 5 bases at V and 3 bases at J, with 17 bases between. The germline gives CDR1 SGHRS, CDR2 YFSETQ. The length of the CDR3 is 16 residues. In DNA form, the CDR3 reads TGCGCCAGCAGAGGCTCCGGTGGGCAAGACACCGGGGAGCTGTTTTTT. This encodes CASRGSGGQDTGELFF.

V gene TRBV2 combines with J gene TRBJ2-7; TRBD2 matches at 8 bases. Per the germline V gene, CDR1 is SNHLY and CDR2 is FYNNEI. The CDR3 totals 15 residues. V lost 3 bases and J lost 1; bases outside the gene matches: 5. In nucleotides, the CDR3 is TGTGCCAGCAGTGATAGAACTAGCGGATCCTACGAGCAGTACTTC. It yields the protein CASSDRTSGSYEQYF.

The chain uses TRBV2 and TRBJ2-7, with 15 bases identical to TRBD2. Trimming at V came to 9 bases and at J to 7 bases, leaving 10 bases not matched to a gene. This CDR3 contains 15 residues. CDR1 is SNHLY, CDR2 FYNNEI, per germline. This chain's CDR3 is CARDLGLAGGPEQYF. The CDR3 DNA is TGTGCCAGGGACCTCGGACTAGCGGGAGGGCCTGAGCAGTACTTC.

This clone was found once. The V gene is TRBV5-6, the J gene TRBJ1-1, with 8 bases lining up with TRBD1. Germline values: CDR1 SGHDT, CDR2 YYEEEE. The CDR3 runs 16 residues. V trimming: 3 bases; J trimming: 4 bases; junction bases outside the gene matches: 11. In DNA, the CDR3 is TGTGCCAGCAGCTGGAGGTGGACAGGGACAAGCACTGAAGCTTTCTTT. This encodes CASSWRWTGTSTEAFF.

The gene calls are TRBV5-1 and TRBJ1-4; TRBD1 agrees at 9 bases. Looked up from germline, CDR1 is SGHRS and CDR2 is YFSETQ. Germline trimming cut 4 bases from V and 8 bases from J; bases unmatched to any gene: 15. There are 17 residues in the CDR3. The DNA for the CDR3 is TGCGCCAGCAGCCCATCCTGGACAGGGGATGGCAGAGAAAAACTGTTTTTT. This sequence encodes CASSPSWTGDGREKLFF.

This sequence joins TRBV7-2 and TRBJ2-1, with a tentative D call TRBD1 (7 bases). V was clipped by 3 bases and J by 3 bases, with 12 bases between them. Per germline, CDR1 SGHTA and CDR2 FQGNSA. The CDR3 runs to 15 residues. The CDR3 loop is CASSFYRGGYNEQFF. The DNA of the CDR3 is TGTGCCAGCAGCTTTTACAGGGGAGGCTACAATGAGCAGTTCTTC. Filled out from reference TRBV7-2 and TRBJ2-1, the complete variable domain reads GAGVSQSPSNKVTEKGKDVELRCDPISGHTALYWYRQSLGQGLEFLIYFQGNSAPDKSGLPSDRFSAERTGGSVSTLTIQRTQQEDSAVYLCASSFYRGGYNEQFFGPGTRLTVL.

This chain joins TRBV5-4 and TRBJ1-1; D is undetermined. The V and J ends lost 2 bases and 0 bases respectively, with 8 bases between them. The CDR3 totals 14 residues. Germline values: CDR1 SGHNT, CDR2 YYREEE (reference sequence). The CDR3 loop reads CASSFPTMNTEAFF. CDR3 DNA: TGTGCCAGCAGCTTCCCTACCATGAACACTGAAGCTTTCTTT. Combining the CDR3 with reference TRBV5-4 and TRBJ1-1 gives the whole variable domain ETGVTQSPTHLIKTRGQQVTLRCSSQSGHNTVSWYQQALGQGPQFIFQYYREEENGRGNFPPRFSGLQFPNYSSELNVNALELDDSALYLCASSFPTMNTEAFFGQGTRLTVV.

This clone has a single count. CDR3 nucleotides: TGTGCCTGGAGTCATACAGGAGAGACCCAGTACTTC. Encoded protein: CAWSHTGETQYF. The chain has TRBV30 and TRBJ2-5; tentative D call: TRBD1 (5 bases). The CDR3 runs to 12 residues. Trimming removed 2 bases from V and 4 bases from J, with 8 bases in between. Germline V gene data show CDR1 as GTSNPN and CDR2 as SVGIG (reference sequence).

This clone was counted a single time. The chain uses TRBV10-3 and TRBJ1-2; 8 bases align to TRBD1. J was trimmed by 6 bases and V by 5 bases; bases with no gene match: 8. This CDR3 is built from 14 residues. Germline-derived CDR1 and CDR2 are ENHRY and SYGVKD. The CDR3 here is CAISSQGAPNGYTF. The DNA of the CDR3 is TGTGCCATCAGTTCTCAGGGGGCGCCTAATGGCTACACCTTC.

This clone came up a few times. The chain has TRBV5-8 and TRBJ1-5; D perhaps matches TRBD1 (5 bases). Germline loops: CDR1 SGHTS, CDR2 YDEGEE. V was trimmed by 3 bases and J by 4 bases, leaving 8 bases between them. The CDR3 contains 13 residues. This chain's CDR3 is CASSYGTNQPQHF. CDR3 DNA sequence: TGTGCCAGCAGCTACGGGACTAATCAGCCCCAGCATTTT.

V gene TRBV5-6 combines with J gene TRBJ2-5; 10 bases line up with TRBD1. V was pared by 2 bases and J by 2 bases, with 3 bases of the junction left unmatched. The CDR3 spans 15 residues. CDR1 SGHDT and CDR2 YYEEEE come from the germline V gene. The DNA of the CDR3 is TGTGCCAGCAGCTTCGGGACAGGGGTTCAAGAGACCCAGTACTTC. It encodes CASSFGTGVQETQYF.

This chain connects TRBV7-9 to TRBJ1-6, with D possibly being TRBD1 (5 bases). The CDR3 contains 15 residues. V dropped 8 bases and J dropped 7 bases, with 18 bases sitting between them. Germline V gives CDR1 SEHNR, CDR2 FQNEAQ (reference sequence). The CDR3 sequence is CASSRDRQRNSPLHF. The CDR3 DNA reads as TGTGCCAGCTCAAGAGACCGACAGAGGAATTCACCCCTCCACTTT.

The chain couples TRBV2 to TRBJ2-7; D is uncertain. Trimming took 7 bases from V and 3 from J, leaving 10 bases between them. The CDR3 is 12 residues long. Germline-derived CDR1 and CDR2 are SNHLY and FYNNEI. Here the CDR3 reads CASKTDHYEQYF. CDR3 bases: TGTGCCAGCAAAACAGACCACTACGAGCAGTACTTC.

The rearrangement uses TRBV18 and TRBJ1-1; no reliable D call. Germline loops: CDR1 KGHSH, CDR2 LQKENI. Trimming took 0 bases from V and 1 from J, leaving 12 bases between them. The CDR3 consists of 16 residues. The CDR3 nucleotides are TGTGCCAGCTCACCACCGTCGTCGCATAGGAACACTGAAGCTTTCTTT. Amino acids: CASSPPSSHRNTEAFF.

The chain employs TRBV28 and TRBJ1-4; a weak D match, TRBD1 (5 bases). Deletions cut 3 bases from V and 8 bases from J, with 13 bases between. This CDR3 spans 14 amino acids. Per germline, CDR1 MDHEN and CDR2 SYDVKM. The CDR3 DNA reads TGTGCCAGCAGTTTCCAGGGACTAGGAGAAAAACTGTTTTTT. This gives the protein CASSFQGLGEKLFF.

The chain carries TRBV28 and TRBJ1-2; 10 positions agree with TRBD1. Germline V lookup: CDR1 MDHEN, CDR2 SYDVKM. J was trimmed by 7 bases and V by 2 bases; bases with no gene match: 7. The CDR3 sequence is 15 residues long. The CDR3 protein is CASSLKTGGSVGYTF. The CDR3 DNA is TGTGCCAGCAGTTTAAAGACAGGGGGCAGTGTTGGCTACACCTTC.

This chain uses TRBV6-6 with TRBJ1-3; maybe TRBD1 (6 bases). Trimming cost V 6 bases and J 1 base, with 10 bases left between them. Per the germline V gene, CDR1 is MNHNY and CDR2 is SVGAGI (reference sequence). The CDR3 covers 14 residues. For the CDR3, the DNA is TGTGCCAGCAGGACAGGAAAATCTGGAAACACCATATATTTT. Encoded protein: CASRTGKSGNTIYF.

The chain's CDR3 is CASSVSGTGNTEAFF. The CDR3 nucleotides are TGTGCCAGCAGCGTATCCGGGACAGGGAACACTGAAGCTTTCTTT. V usage is TRBV9 and J usage is TRBJ1-1; 8 bases are a match to TRBD1. The CDR3 covers 15 residues. CDR1 is SGDLS, CDR2 YYNGEE, per germline. V lost 1 base and J lost 1; bases outside the gene matches: 3.

The rearrangement links TRBV5-1 to TRBJ2-1, with 9 bases matching TRBD2. This CDR3 has 14 amino acids. The germline V gene encodes CDR1 SGHRS and CDR2 YFSETQ. After removal of 1 base from V and 10 bases from J, the junction contained 6 bases not matched to a gene. This chain's CDR3 is CASSLTTSGAEQFF. As DNA, the CDR3 is TGCGCCAGCAGCTTGACGACTAGCGGAGCAGAGCAGTTCTTC.

This clone has just a few counts. A junction boundary mismatches the germline segment, possibly from a read error. CDR3 nucleotide sequence: TGCGCCAGCAGTCAAGCTAGCGGGGGCGCGGACATTCAGTACTTC. It specifies CASSQASGGADIQYF. The chain couples TRBV4-3 to TRBJ2-4, with 10 bases aligning to TRBD2. The CDR3 spans 15 residues. Germline V gene sequence: CDR1 LGHNA, CDR2 YSLEER.

The rearrangement links TRBV10-2 to TRBJ1-1, with TRBD1 matching 7 bases. The ends lost 4 bases at V and 1 base at J; junction bases unmatched: 6. Germline CDR1 reads WSHSY; CDR2 reads SAAADI. The length of the CDR3 is 15 residues. CDR3 DNA: TGCGCCAGCAGTGGGTGGGGACAGACGAACACTGAAGCTTTCTTT. Translation gives CASSGWGQTNTEAFF.

Turning to this clone: Other DNA variants within this sample encode the same CDR3. The V gene is TRBV7-9, the J gene TRBJ1-1; D is unclear. V was cut by 5 bases and J by 2 bases, with 6 bases left in between. CDR1 and CDR2 (germline): SEHNR, FQNEAQ (reference sequence). CDR3 length equals 12 residues. For the CDR3, the DNA is TGTGCCAGCAGCCCAACAAACACTGAAGCTTTCTTT. It specifies CASSPTNTEAFF. The whole variable domain, filled in from reference TRBV7-9 and TRBJ1-1, reads DTGVSQNPRHKITKRGQNVTFRCDPISEHNRLYWYRQTLGQGPEFLTYFQNEAQLEKSRLLSDRFSAERPKGSFSTLEIQRTEQGDSAMYLCASSPTNTEAFFGQGTRLTVV.

The V and J genes are TRBV14 and TRBJ2-3; 8 bases agree with TRBD2. CDR3 length: 17 amino acids. V trimming: 2 bases; J trimming: 6 bases; junction bases outside the gene matches: 13. Germline V lookup: CDR1 SGHDN, CDR2 FVKESK. The CDR3, as DNA: TGTGCCAGCAGCCAAAGGATAAGGAGCGGGAGTTCTGATACGCAGTATTTT. This sequence encodes CASSQRIRSGSSDTQYF. Based on the CDR3 plus reference TRBV14 and TRBJ2-3, the full variable domain is EAGVTQFPSHSVIEKGQTVTLRCDPISGHDNLYWYRRVMGKEIKFLLHFVKESKQDESGMPNNRFLAERTGGTYSTLKVQPAELEDSGVYFCASSQRIRSGSSDTQYFGPGTRLTVL.

This chain joins TRBV27 and TRBJ2-5; 8 nucleotides match TRBD1. The CDR3 sequence is 14 residues long. The trim removed 5 bases at V and 5 bases at J, leaving 7 bases unmatched. Germline V lookup: CDR1 MNHEY, CDR2 SMNVEV (reference sequence). The chain's CDR3 is CASSLDRGRETQYF. The CDR3 DNA reads as TGTGCCAGCAGTCTCGACAGGGGTCGGGAGACCCAGTACTTC.